These 7 T cell receptor beta chains were sequenced from one sample in a study of cytomegalovirus exposure and HLA in healthy donors (dated by TCRdb to the late 2010s). Library method: the immunoSEQ multiplex PCR assay. A mixture of 60 forward primers for TCR Vbeta segments and 13 reverse primers for TCR Jbeta segments was used in the multiplex PCR. This immuneACCESS table, as held by TCRdb, lists in-frame sequences with V and J called but not all clones. Of the missing ones, under half trace to an unresolved V gene in checked studies; the others have no known cause. The sample profile shows some 120,000 clones; approximately 82% of them were found once. 20% of the sample is in the top ten clones. The sample consisted of PBMCs. These receptors were collected from a man aged 18 to 30 in good health and CMV-seropositive.

The rearrangement uses TRBV14 and TRBJ1-3, with no clear D. Germline V gives CDR1 SGHDN, CDR2 FVKESK. This CDR3 has 13 residues. V lost 3 bases, J lost 3 bases, and 6 bases lay in between. CDR3 nucleotides: TGTGCCAGCAGCCATTCGGGTGGAAACACCATATATTTT. Protein: CASSHSGGNTIYF. Drawing the rest from reference TRBV14 and TRBJ1-3, the complete variable domain is EAGVTQFPSHSVIEKGQTVTLRCDPISGHDNLYWYRRVMGKEIKFLLHFVKESKQDESGMPNNRFLAERTGGTYSTLKVQPAELEDSGVYFCASSHSGGNTIYFGEGSWLTVV.

The genes are TRBV27 and TRBJ1-2, with 8 bases identical to TRBD1. The CDR3 loop spans 14 amino acids. From germline, CDR1 is MNHEY and CDR2 SMNVEV (reference sequence). The V and J ends lost 6 bases and 3 bases, in that order; junction bases with no gene match: 6. CDR3 sequence reads: CASRTGGRDYGYTF. The CDR3 DNA reads TGTGCCAGCAGAACAGGGGGGAGAGACTATGGCTACACCTTC.

This rearrangement joins TRBV19 to TRBJ2-2; 9 bases match TRBD2. The CDR3 is 16 amino acids. Trimming took 5 bases from V and 4 from J; bases not matched to a gene: 8. Germline V CDR1 and CDR2: LNHDA, SQIVND (reference sequence). The DNA of the CDR3 is TGTGCCAGTAGTTTTCTAGCGGGGCGGGGCACCGGGGAGCTGTTTTTT. It is translated as CASSFLAGRGTGELFF.

This rearrangement joins TRBV9 to TRBJ2-5; a possible D gene is TRBD1 (5 bases). CDR3 size: 15 residues. Germline values: CDR1 SGDLS, CDR2 YYNGEE. With 0 bases removed from V and 5 bases from J, the gap between germline ends came to 14 bases. The CDR3 coding sequence is TGTGCCAGCAGCGTAGGATCAGGGCTATCGGAGACCCAGTACTTC. It translates to CASSVGSGLSETQYF.

CDR3 in DNA: TGCGCCAGCAGCCAAGGGGGCGGGGGAAAGGGGACAGATACGCAGTATTTT. Its translation: CASSQGGGGKGTDTQYF. The chain is built from TRBV4-1 and TRBJ2-3; 7 nucleotides line up with TRBD2. This CDR3 has 17 residues. The germline gives CDR1 MGHRA, CDR2 YSYEKL. The V gene end was trimmed by 1 base and the J gene end by 3 bases; junction bases not matched to a gene: 10.

This sequence joins TRBV6-5 and TRBJ1-5; a weak D match, TRBD1 (5 bases). From germline, CDR1 is MNHEY and CDR2 SVGAGI. The CDR3 covers 15 residues. Trimming took off 6 bases at V and 2 bases at J, with 14 bases between the two ends. DNA for the CDR3: TGTGCCAGCAGACATCGGGGGATGGGCAATCAGCCCCAGCATTTT. Translation: CASRHRGMGNQPQHF.

J is TRBJ2-1 and V is TRBV7-6, with 7 positions matching TRBD2. CDR1 and CDR2 (germline): SGHVS, FNYEAQ. With 2 bases clipped from V and 8 bases from J, the junction kept 9 bases outside the gene matches. The CDR3 has 15 residues. The CDR3 DNA reads as TGTGCCAGCAGCTTACTGGTCGGGACTAACGATGAGCAGTTCTTC. Amino acid sequence: CASSLLVGTNDEQFF.